This TCR beta chain appears in the sequencing data of a study of human T cells and chemical hapten exposure. TCRdb analysed the RACE reads with MiXCR anew, one entry per CDR3 protein. The repertoire includes roughly 50,000 distinct CDR3 sequences, 7.5% to 10% of them detected once, and over 1.5% sits in the top ten. The time point: patch test 2, 6 weeks after DPC sensitization. Treatment of the sample: therapeutic diphenylcyclopropenone sensitization with weekly scalp DPC. This sequence originates from a woman aged 45-65 years with alopecia areata. Some clones in this sample may be carry-over from other donors' samples. Sequences were derived from whole blood, sampled in connection with sensitization to the hapten diphenylcyclopropenone (DPC).

CDR3 region: CASSQISGDYNEQFF. The DNA for the CDR3 is TGTGCCAGCAGCCAAATTAGCGGAGACTACAATGAGCAGTTCTTC. The V call is TRBV4-2, the J call TRBJ2-1, with D possibly TRBD2 on 6 matching bases. The germline V gene encodes CDR1 LGHNA and CDR2 YNFKEQ. Trimming removed 2 bases at V and 3 bases at J, with 11 bases between. The CDR3 covers 15 residues.